This passage covers 21 T cell receptor beta chains from one sample sequenced in a study of blood T cell repertoires in COVID-19. Assay: immunoSEQ multiplex PCR; the TCRdb copy retains only in-frame clones and omits some. The top ten clones hold about 1% of a sample with roughly 250,000 clones, around 89% of them seen once. Specimen: PBMCs or T cells enriched from blood (not recorded which). These receptors came from a man between 50 and 59 years old who had been exposed to COVID-19.

CDR3 in DNA: TGTGCCAGCTCACCCTCTCTACTAGGCCATACGAACACTGAAGCTTTCTTT. Protein sequence: CASSPSLLGHTNTEAFF. The V and J genes are TRBV18 and TRBJ1-1; no reliable D call. This CDR3 region has 17 residues. Germline CDR1 KGHSH, CDR2 LQKENI. The V end was cut by 3 bases, the J end by 1 base, with 18 bases between.

The CDR3 region is CASGFKSGWGDTEAFF. In nucleotides, the CDR3 is TGTGCTAGTGGTTTTAAGTCCGGATGGGGAGACACTGAAGCTTTCTTT. V gene TRBV12-5 combines with J gene TRBJ1-1; D not resolved. The V gene lost 3 bases and the J gene lost 3 bases, with 17 bases spanning the gap. The CDR3 extends over 16 amino acids. CDR1 and CDR2 (germline): LGHNT, FRNRAP.

The chain is built from TRBV27 and TRBJ1-2; unclear D gene. V gave up 3 bases and J gave up 3 bases, with 8 bases separating them. The CDR3 totals 13 residues. Germline V gives CDR1 MNHEY, CDR2 SMNVEV (reference sequence). CDR3 coding DNA: TGTGCCAGCAGTTTGCAAGACTACTATGGCTACACCTTC. It codes for CASSLQDYYGYTF.

A remark on this clone: Other DNA sequences in the sample encode the same CDR3. V and J are TRBV7-2 and TRBJ1-4; possible D gene TRBD1, 6 bases. This CDR3 region has 15 residues. The germline gives CDR1 SGHTA, CDR2 FQGNSA. V was trimmed by 3 bases and J by 6 bases, leaving 14 bases between them. Here the CDR3 reads CASSFGGGGDEKLFF. The CDR3 DNA reads TGTGCCAGCAGCTTTGGTGGGGGGGGCGATGAAAAACTGTTTTTT. The full variable domain, in which reference TRBV7-2 and TRBJ1-4 provide the parts outside the CDR3, is GAGVSQSPSNKVTEKGKDVELRCDPISGHTALYWYRQSLGQGLEFLIYFQGNSAPDKSGLPSDRFSAERTGGSVSTLTIQRTQQEDSAVYLCASSFGGGGDEKLFFGSGTQLSVL.

The rearrangement links TRBV18 to TRBJ1-2; 7 bases agree with TRBD1. V shed 0 bases, J shed 0 bases, and the junction held 4 bases outside the gene matches. Germline lookup yields CDR1 KGHSH and CDR2 LQKENI. The CDR3 loop spans 16 amino acids. In nucleotides, the CDR3 is TGTGCCAGCTCACCACCGGGACAGATCTCTAACTATGGCTACACCTTC. It yields the protein CASSPPGQISNYGYTF.

The chain employs TRBV10-1 and TRBJ1-1; D is ambiguous. Trimming removed 0 bases from V and 0 bases from J, with 2 bases in between. CDR1 and CDR2 (germline): WNHNN, SYGVQD (reference sequence). CDR3 size: 13 residues. For the CDR3, the DNA is TGCGCCAGCAGTGAGTCTATGAACACTGAAGCTTTCTTT. It is translated as CASSESMNTEAFF.

The chain joins TRBV24-1 to TRBJ2-1, with TRBD2 as a possible D gene (7 bases). The CDR3 loop spans 15 amino acids. V dropped 5 bases and J dropped 5 bases, with 15 bases sitting between them. The germline gives CDR1 KGHDR, CDR2 SFDVKD. The CDR3 protein is CATSVRGASHNEQFF. CDR3 nucleotides: TGTGCCACCAGTGTACGGGGGGCATCACACAATGAGCAGTTCTTC.

J is TRBJ1-3 and V is TRBV11-3; 12 bases fit TRBD1. J gave up 7 bases and V 5 bases, and 6 bases lay outside the gene matches. Germline V lookup: CDR1 SGHNT, CDR2 YENEEA. The CDR3 has 15 residues. This CDR3 reads CASSTRDRGQNTIYF. Here the CDR3 DNA reads TGTGCCAGCAGCACACGGGACAGGGGGCAGAACACCATATATTTT.

J is TRBJ1-2 and V is TRBV29-1; the D gene is possibly TRBD1 (6 bases). There are 12 residues in the CDR3. Trimming cost V 7 bases and J 2 bases, with 11 bases left between them. Germline CDR1 SQVTM, CDR2 ANQGSEA. The CDR3 reads CSGRTANYGYTF. CDR3 nucleotides: TGCAGCGGCCGGACAGCCAACTATGGCTACACCTTC.

The V gene is TRBV18, the J gene TRBJ2-1; 10 nucleotides line up with TRBD2. V gave up 1 base and J gave up 5 bases; unmatched junction bases: 2. Germline CDR1 reads KGHSH; CDR2 reads LQKENI. The CDR3 is 15 amino acids. The CDR3 spells CASSPLLAGNNEQFF. The CDR3 DNA is TGTGCCAGCTCACCACTACTAGCGGGAAACAATGAGCAGTTCTTC.

The genes are TRBV18 and TRBJ2-3; 7 bases align to TRBD1. The length of the CDR3 is 14 residues. The V gene end was trimmed by 4 bases and the J gene end by 4 bases; junction bases not matched to a gene: 5. The germline V gene encodes CDR1 KGHSH and CDR2 LQKENI. For the CDR3, the DNA is TGTGCCAGCTCACAGACAGGGTTTTCAGATACGCAGTATTTT. Its translation: CASSQTGFSDTQYF. Drawing the rest from reference TRBV18 and TRBJ2-3, the complete variable domain is NAGVMQNPRHLVRRRGQEARLRCSPMKGHSHVYWYRQLPEEGLKFMVYLQKENIIDESGMPKERFSAEFPKEGPSILRIQQVVRGDSAAYFCASSQTGFSDTQYFGPGTRLTVL.

This rearrangement joins TRBV9 to TRBJ1-1, with TRBD1 as a possible D gene (6 bases). The CDR3 extends over 15 amino acids. Germline values: CDR1 SGDLS, CDR2 YYNGEE. With 5 bases removed from V and 6 bases from J, the gap between germline ends came to 20 bases. The CDR3 DNA reads as TGTGCCAGCAGTGGACAGTCGGGTGCCGTCGCTGAAGCTTTCTTT. Translation gives CASSGQSGAVAEAFF.

This clone was recorded only once. CDR3 region: CASSVRQGPVYGYTF. The CDR3 coding sequence is TGTGCCAGCAGCGTTAGACAGGGGCCCGTCTATGGCTACACCTTC. This chain connects TRBV25-1 to TRBJ1-2; 8 nucleotides agree with TRBD1. Germline V gene data show CDR1 as MGHDK and CDR2 as SYGVNS. The CDR3 runs 15 residues. Germline trimming cut 6 bases from V and 4 bases from J; bases unmatched to any gene: 10.

This chain uses TRBV6-5 with TRBJ1-2, with TRBD1 matching over 7 bases. The J segment lost 0 bases and the V segment lost 8 bases, leaving 6 bases of the junction unmatched. This CDR3 is 14 amino acids long. CDR1 is MNHEY, CDR2 SVGAGI, per germline. The CDR3 loop reads CASYNRGSNYGYTF. The DNA for the CDR3 is TGTGCCAGCTACAACAGGGGATCTAACTATGGCTACACCTTC.

This chain joins TRBV4-1 and TRBJ2-5; 11 bases agree with TRBD1. The V segment lost 8 bases and the J segment 5 bases; nucleotides outside the gene matches: 10. CDR1 is MGHRA, CDR2 YSYEKL, per germline. The CDR3 runs to 15 residues. The CDR3 here is CASGQGASVSETQYF. The CDR3 coding sequence is TGCGCCAGCGGACAGGGGGCGTCAGTCAGTGAGACCCAGTACTTC.

V and J are TRBV9 and TRBJ2-1; TRBD2 matches at 9 bases. With 4 bases clipped from V and 7 bases from J, the junction kept 9 bases outside the gene matches. The CDR3 contains 15 residues. Germline V CDR1 and CDR2: SGDLS, YYNGEE. The DNA of the CDR3 is TGTGCCAGCAGCCAGACTAGCGGAGGGGTGAATGAGCAGTTCTTC. It codes for CASSQTSGGVNEQFF.

The rearrangement links TRBV18 to TRBJ2-1; D unresolved. The V end was cut by 2 bases, the J end by 2 bases, with 7 bases between. CDR1 KGHSH and CDR2 LQKENI come from the germline V gene. This CDR3 is 14 amino acids long. The CDR3 DNA reads TGTGCCAGCTCACCAGGGCAGGCCTACAATGAGCAGTTCTTC. It encodes CASSPGQAYNEQFF.

This clone was counted a single time. The chain uses TRBV6-5 and TRBJ1-1; D gene uncertain. CDR1 and CDR2 (germline): MNHEY, SVGAGI. Trimming cost V 2 bases and J 2 bases, with 9 bases left between them. CDR3 length: 14 amino acids. CDR3 in amino acids: CASSYPGTNTEAFF. DNA of the CDR3: TGTGCCAGCAGTTACCCGGGAACAAACACTGAAGCTTTCTTT.

The V and J genes are TRBV27 and TRBJ1-1, with D perhaps TRBD1 (5 bases). Germline V gene data show CDR1 as MNHEY and CDR2 as SMNVEV (reference sequence). The V end lost 3 bases, the J end lost 4 bases, and 18 bases lay between the germline ends. This CDR3 region has 16 residues. In DNA, the CDR3 is TGTGCCAGCAGTTTCTGGCAGGGCGGTCGGAGCACTGAAGCTTTCTTT. Protein: CASSFWQGGRSTEAFF.

The CDR3 here is CASSQVRVQNTEAFF. The CDR3, as DNA: TGCGCCAGCAGCCAAGTGAGGGTCCAGAACACTGAAGCTTTCTTT. The rearrangement uses TRBV4-1 and TRBJ1-1; D remains ambiguous. V was clipped by 1 base and J by 1 base, with 10 bases between them. This CDR3 is 15 amino acids long. Germline assignment: CDR1 MGHRA and CDR2 YSYEKL.

This clone was recorded only once. V and J are TRBV6-1 and TRBJ1-1; perhaps TRBD1 as D (5 bases). The CDR3 is 15 residues long. V lost 0 bases, J lost 3 bases, and 11 bases lay in between. The V gene's germline CDR1 is MNHNS and CDR2 SASEGT. The CDR3 nucleotides are TGTGCCAGCAGTGAAGCGCCCAGGGCTGACACTGAAGCTTTCTTT. It encodes CASSEAPRADTEAFF.